The next 32 T cell receptor beta chains were all read from a single sample in a study of cytomegalovirus exposure and HLA in healthy donors. Amplification used 60 Vbeta primers and 13 Jbeta primers. The table came from immunoSEQ multiplex PCR; TCRdb's copy has only in-frame clones and leaves some out. The sample includes 100,000 to 150,000 clones. The sequenced sample was PBMCs. These receptors were collected from a woman in her thirties or forties in good health and CMV-seropositive.

The chain recombines TRBV7-2 with TRBJ1-2, with D uncertain. There are 16 residues in the CDR3. Germline V gene lookup returns CDR1 SGHTA and CDR2 FQGNSA. V dropped 1 base and J dropped 4 bases, with 16 bases sitting between them. CDR3 sequence reads: CASSLDRGAFSYGYTF. CDR3 DNA: TGTGCCAGCAGCTTAGACCGGGGAGCATTTTCCTATGGCTACACCTTC.

The chain is built from TRBV7-2 and TRBJ2-5; 11 nucleotides match TRBD1. The J call may not be correct, given that the DNA end is closer to TRBJ2-7. Germline CDR1 and CDR2: SGHTA and FQGNSA. This CDR3 contains 13 residues. The CDR3 loop is CASSTGQGGEQYF. The CDR3 DNA is TGTGCCAGCAGCACGGGACAGGGGGGCGAGCAGTACTTC.

The chain uses TRBV9 and TRBJ2-5, with 9 bases that match TRBD1. Per the germline V gene, CDR1 is SGDLS and CDR2 is YYNGEE. The CDR3 consists of 15 residues. After removal of 4 bases from V and 5 bases from J, the junction contained 9 bases not matched to a gene. The CDR3 loop is CASSLGQGKVETQYF. Here the CDR3 DNA reads TGTGCCAGCAGCTTGGGACAGGGAAAGGTGGAGACCCAGTACTTC.

The chain is built from TRBV19 and TRBJ1-1; D not resolved. There are 12 residues in the CDR3. V dropped 6 bases and J dropped 0 bases, with 5 bases sitting between them. Looked up from germline, CDR1 is LNHDA and CDR2 is SQIVND (reference sequence). The CDR3 protein is CASREMNTEAFF. The DNA for the CDR3 is TGTGCCAGTAGAGAGATGAACACTGAAGCTTTCTTT.

This chain uses TRBV28 with TRBJ1-1; tentatively, D is TRBD1 (5 bases). V lost 6 bases to trimming and J lost 6 bases, with 20 bases between them. The CDR3 consists of 15 residues. Germline CDR1 is MDHEN and CDR2 is SYDVKM. The CDR3 is CASSKITGGRAEAFF. CDR3 sequence (DNA): TGTGCCAGCAGCAAAATTACCGGGGGACGGGCTGAAGCTTTCTTT.

The chain uses TRBV11-3 and TRBJ2-1; 13 bases match TRBD2. The V segment lost 5 bases and the J segment 6 bases; nucleotides outside the gene matches: 4. Germline V gene data show CDR1 as SGHNT and CDR2 as YENEEA. The CDR3 runs to 15 residues. CDR3 sequence: CASSLGLAGANEQFF. DNA of the CDR3: TGTGCCAGCAGCCTCGGACTAGCGGGAGCCAATGAGCAGTTCTTC.

The chain links TRBV15 to TRBJ2-4, with D perhaps matching TRBD1 (6 bases). V dropped 3 bases and J dropped 1 base, with 13 bases sitting between them. There are 16 residues in the CDR3. Germline values: CDR1 LNHNV, CDR2 YYDKDF (reference sequence). The CDR3 loop reads CATSSQGPVAKNIQYF. Written as DNA, the CDR3 is TGTGCCACCAGCAGCCAGGGGCCTGTGGCCAAAAACATTCAGTACTTC.

V gene TRBV5-6 combines with J gene TRBJ2-2; 11 bases map to TRBD2. The J segment lost 4 bases and the V segment lost 2 bases, leaving 4 bases of the junction unmatched. Germline CDR1 reads SGHDT; CDR2 reads YYEEEE. This CDR3 is built from 16 residues. The chain's CDR3 is CASSFRSGRGTGELFF. Here the CDR3 DNA reads TGTGCCAGCAGCTTCCGTAGCGGGAGGGGCACCGGGGAGCTGTTTTTT.

V is TRBV7-9 and J is TRBJ2-7; no clear D gene. This CDR3 is 14 amino acids long. V was shortened by 2 bases and J by 3 bases, with 11 bases between the two germline ends. Looked up from germline, CDR1 is SEHNR and CDR2 is FQNEAQ (reference sequence). CDR3 coding DNA: TGTGCCAGCAGCTTATCGAACTCCGGCTACGAGCAGTACTTC. Amino acids: CASSLSNSGYEQYF. The entire variable domain, with the rest obtained from reference TRBV7-9 and TRBJ2-7, is as follows: DTGVSQNPRHKITKRGQNVTFRCDPISEHNRLYWYRQTLGQGPEFLTYFQNEAQLEKSRLLSDRFSAERPKGSFSTLEIQRTEQGDSAMYLCASSLSNSGYEQYFGPGTRLTVT.

The chain couples TRBV11-2 to TRBJ2-2; possibly TRBD2 for D (6 bases). Germline V lookup: CDR1 SGHAT, CDR2 FQNNGV. Trimming left V 5 bases short and J 8 bases short, with 24 bases between. The CDR3 length is 17 residues. This CDR3 reads CASSLSGTRNTVGELFF. In nucleotides, the CDR3 is TGTGCCAGCAGCCTTAGCGGAACCAGGAACACCGTGGGGGAGCTGTTTTTT.

The chain carries TRBV6-1 and TRBJ2-7, with D perhaps matching TRBD2 (6 bases). CDR1 and CDR2 (germline): MNHNS, SASEGT. V lost 6 bases to trimming and J lost 4 bases, with 19 bases between them. CDR3 size: 15 residues. CDR3 in amino acids: CASRRDSARFYEQYF. As DNA, the CDR3 is TGTGCCAGCAGGCGGGACTCCGCCCGCTTTTACGAGCAGTACTTC.

The chain's CDR3 is CSVVVTSGRKFNEQYF. CDR3 bases: TGCAGCGTTGTCGTGACTAGCGGGAGAAAGTTCAACGAGCAGTACTTC. V and J are TRBV29-1 and TRBJ2-7, with 12 bases identical to TRBD2. J was trimmed by 5 bases and V by 4 bases; bases with no gene match: 12. This CDR3 is built from 16 residues. Germline V gene lookup returns CDR1 SQVTM and CDR2 ANQGSEA.

The V and J genes are TRBV6-1 and TRBJ2-5, with D maybe TRBD2 (6 bases). Germline V CDR1 and CDR2: MNHNS, SASEGT. V was shortened by 0 bases and J by 2 bases, with 13 bases between the two germline ends. The CDR3 sequence is 16 residues long. The CDR3 DNA is TGTGCCAGCAGTGAAGCGGGGGGAGGCGGGCAAGAGACCCAGTACTTC. As protein: CASSEAGGGGQETQYF.

The chain recombines TRBV18 with TRBJ1-3, with D tentatively TRBD1 (5 bases). Germline V lookup: CDR1 KGHSH, CDR2 LQKENI. V was shortened by 3 bases and J by 7 bases, with 16 bases between the two germline ends. The CDR3 contains 15 residues. The CDR3 is CASSPSRDGGNTIYF. The CDR3 nucleotides read TGTGCCAGCTCACCGTCCCGGGACGGAGGGAACACCATATATTTT.

The gene calls are TRBV7-9 and TRBJ2-5, with TRBD1 identical over 7 bases. The V gene's germline CDR1 is SEHNR and CDR2 FQNEAQ (reference sequence). The CDR3 extends over 17 amino acids. V gave up 2 bases and J gave up 4 bases; unmatched junction bases: 13. The CDR3, as DNA: TGTGCCAGCAGCTTATTCAGAGGGGGCGATTTAGGAGAGACCCAGTACTTC. It translates to CASSLFRGGDLGETQYF.

The chain is built from TRBV29-1 and TRBJ2-2, with a possible D match to TRBD2 (5 bases). CDR1 and CDR2 (germline): SQVTM, ANQGSEA. This CDR3 contains 13 residues. The V end lost 6 bases, the J end lost 7 bases, and 15 bases lay between the germline ends. As DNA, the CDR3 is TGCAGCGTGAACCGGGGTATCGACGGGGAGCTGTTTTTT. It is translated as CSVNRGIDGELFF.

The chain combines TRBV5-1 with TRBJ1-4, with 9 nucleotides matching TRBD1. Germline V CDR1 and CDR2: SGHRS, YFSETQ. Trimming took 0 bases from V and 4 from J; bases not matched to a gene: 1. CDR3 length: 15 residues. CDR3 nucleotide sequence: TGCGCCAGCAGCTTGGGGGACAGGGATAATGAAAAACTGTTTTTT. Translation: CASSLGDRDNEKLFF.

The chain joins TRBV28 to TRBJ2-7, with D possibly being TRBD1 (8 bases). Germline assignment: CDR1 MDHEN and CDR2 SYDVKM. The CDR3 spans 16 residues. Between the trimmed V and J ends, which lost 4 bases and 2 bases, there was a span of 18 bases. CDR3 residues: CASSSPGRTGTYEQYF. CDR3 in DNA: TGTGCCAGCAGTTCCCCCGGGAGGACAGGGACCTACGAGCAGTACTTC.

The chain recombines TRBV19 with TRBJ1-5, with TRBD1 as a possible D gene (5 bases). Looked up from germline, CDR1 is LNHDA and CDR2 is SQIVND (reference sequence). This CDR3 has 17 amino acids. V lost 6 bases to trimming and J lost 0 bases, with 18 bases between them. In DNA, the CDR3 is TGTGCCAGTAGACCTGGCAGGGCGGGATATAGCAATCAGCCCCAGCATTTT. This codes for CASRPGRAGYSNQPQHF.

The V call is TRBV28, the J call TRBJ1-5; D is possibly TRBD1 (5 bases). The CDR3 length is 12 residues. V was cut by 4 bases and J by 9 bases, with 10 bases left in between. The V gene's germline CDR1 is MDHEN and CDR2 SYDVKM. The CDR3 spells CASSSGELPQHF. CDR3 DNA: TGTGCCAGCAGTTCGGGGGAACTGCCCCAGCATTTT.

This sequence joins TRBV29-1 and TRBJ1-1; D remains unclear. Trimming stripped 5 bases from V and 2 bases from J, with 6 bases between. Germline-derived CDR1 and CDR2 are SQVTM and ANQGSEA. The CDR3 totals 11 residues. The CDR3 DNA sequence: TGCAGCGTTCGGAGAAACACTGAAGCTTTCTTT. This codes for CSVRRNTEAFF.

V and J are TRBV29-1 and TRBJ2-5; the match to TRBD1 covers 7 bases. The CDR3 totals 14 residues. The V segment lost 3 bases and the J segment 4 bases; nucleotides outside the gene matches: 8. Germline V gene lookup returns CDR1 SQVTM and CDR2 ANQGSEA. The CDR3 nucleotides read TGCAGCGTTGACACGACAGGGATGAGAGAGACCCAGTACTTC. Residues: CSVDTTGMRETQYF.

In nucleotides, the CDR3 is TGCGCCAGCAGCCAAGTACGGTTGGCAGATACGCAGTATTTT. Translation: CASSQVRLADTQYF. This chain connects TRBV4-1 to TRBJ2-3; D is ambiguous. The germline V gene encodes CDR1 MGHRA and CDR2 YSYEKL. V was trimmed by 1 base and J by 4 bases, leaving 9 bases between them. The CDR3 runs to 14 residues.

The rearrangement uses TRBV29-1 and TRBJ1-1; 8 nucleotides align to TRBD1. Germline loops: CDR1 SQVTM, CDR2 ANQGSEA. The CDR3 has 15 amino acids. Trimming removed 4 bases from V and 0 bases from J; junction bases left unmatched: 7. This chain's CDR3 is CSVAGDRRMNTEAFF. The CDR3 nucleotides read TGCAGCGTTGCTGGGGACAGGCGAATGAACACTGAAGCTTTCTTT.

The V call is TRBV28, the J call TRBJ1-2, with 7 bases aligning to TRBD1. The CDR3 sequence is 13 residues long. Germline assignment: CDR1 MDHEN and CDR2 SYDVKM. V lost 4 bases to trimming and J lost 2 bases; unmatched junction nucleotides: 1. CDR3 DNA sequence: TGTGCCAGCAGTTCGACAGGGAACTATGGCTACACCTTC. Its translation is CASSSTGNYGYTF.

The chain carries TRBV14 and TRBJ2-3; the match to TRBD1 covers 9 bases. With V trimmed by 5 bases and J by 1 base, 4 bases remained unmatched. Germline-derived CDR1 and CDR2 are SGHDN and FVKESK. The CDR3 covers 15 residues. CDR3 bases: TGTGCCAGCAGCAAGGACAGGGGAGGCACAGATACGCAGTATTTT. It encodes CASSKDRGGTDTQYF.

This sequence joins TRBV7-8 and TRBJ1-5, with D perhaps matching TRBD1 (5 bases). This CDR3 contains 14 residues. V lost 1 base and J lost 2, with 6 bases in between. Per germline, CDR1 SGHVS and CDR2 FQNEAQ. The chain's CDR3 is CASSLGRGNQPQHF. For the CDR3, the DNA is TGTGCCAGCAGCTTAGGCAGGGGCAATCAGCCCCAGCATTTT. Supplemented by reference TRBV7-8 and TRBJ1-5, the full variable domain reads GAGVSQSPRYKVAKRGQDVALRCDPISGHVSLFWYQQALGQGPEFLTYFQNEAQLDKSGLPSDRFFAERPEGSVSTLKIQRTQQEDSAVYLCASSLGRGNQPQHFGDGTRLSIL.

The gene calls are TRBV4-1 and TRBJ1-1; D uncertain. In germline, CDR1 is MGHRA, CDR2 YSYEKL. This CDR3 is built from 13 residues. V lost 6 bases to trimming and J lost 0 bases, with 8 bases between them. The CDR3 protein is CASRRAVNTEAFF. The CDR3 DNA reads as TGCGCCAGCAGGAGGGCAGTGAACACTGAAGCTTTCTTT.

The chain is built from TRBV19 and TRBJ1-1; D might be TRBD1 (5 bases). Trimming pared 10 bases from V and 5 bases from J, leaving 23 bases between. This CDR3 contains 15 residues. Germline V CDR1 and CDR2: LNHDA, SQIVND (reference sequence). This CDR3 is CATQRGGADKTEAFF. The CDR3 coding sequence is TGTGCCACCCAGAGGGGCGGGGCGGATAAGACTGAAGCTTTCTTT.

J is TRBJ1-1 and V is TRBV11-2; a possible D gene is TRBD1 (5 bases). The V end was cut by 5 bases, the J end by 5 bases, with 15 bases between. This CDR3 has 14 residues. The germline gives CDR1 SGHAT, CDR2 FQNNGV. CDR3 in amino acids: CASSIFQGGTEAFF. The DNA of the CDR3 is TGTGCCAGCAGCATCTTTCAGGGTGGTACTGAAGCTTTCTTT.

V usage is TRBV11-3 and J usage is TRBJ2-5; TRBD1 matches at 7 bases. V was pared by 11 bases and J by 4 bases, with 7 bases of the junction left unmatched. The germline gives CDR1 SGHNT, CDR2 YENEEA. This CDR3 region has 12 residues. The CDR3 DNA follows: TGTGCCTCCCAGGGGGATGGAGAGACCCAGTACTTC. Translated: CASQGDGETQYF.

This chain uses TRBV28 with TRBJ2-7, with a weak D call TRBD1 (6 bases). V lost 5 bases and J 7 bases, leaving 18 bases between the germline ends. CDR1 is MDHEN, CDR2 SYDVKM, per germline. This CDR3 contains 14 residues. The CDR3 DNA sequence: TGTGCCAGCAGTAGGGACCAGGGGCCATCGGAGCAGTACTTC. Protein product: CASSRDQGPSEQYF.